This passage covers 21 T cell receptor beta chains from one sample sequenced in a study of T-cell memory formation after mild COVID-19. TCRdb ran MiXCR on the 5' RACE reads and lists one entry per CDR3 protein. The table lists a few hundred thousand distinct CDR3 sequences, approximately 16% of them singletons. Material for sequencing was PBMCs or a T cell subset sorted from them (not recorded which). The receptor source for this set is a man between 18 and 35 years old who had mild COVID-19 (a few samples of this study predate the infection). Cell type and time point are not known.

This chain uses TRBV7-6 with TRBJ2-3; the D gene is possibly TRBD2 (6 bases). CDR3 length: 16 amino acids. Trimming removed 5 bases from V and 2 bases from J, with 17 bases in between. The germline CDR1 and CDR2 sequences are SGHVS and FNYEAQ. The CDR3 bases are TGTGCCAGCAGCCGGCCGGAGGGGTTAGCCACAGATACGCAGTATTTT. Translation: CASSRPEGLATDTQYF.

The chain joins TRBV27 to TRBJ2-5, with 10 bases fitting TRBD1. From germline, CDR1 is MNHEY and CDR2 SMNVEV (reference sequence). Germline trimming cut 4 bases from V and 3 bases from J; bases unmatched to any gene: 5. CDR3 size: 15 residues. This CDR3 reads CASSSPGTGEETQYF. Written as DNA, the CDR3 is TGTGCCAGCAGTTCACCCGGGACAGGGGAAGAGACCCAGTACTTC.

Details on this clonotype: At one end, the junction sequence differs from germline, possibly due to a read error. The chain employs TRBV7-7 and TRBJ2-4, with a possible D match to TRBD1 (6 bases). CDR3 length equals 14 residues. The germline V gene encodes CDR1 SSHAT and CDR2 FNYEAQ (reference sequence). The CDR3 protein is CASSEWQGISIQYF. The DNA of the CDR3 is TGTGCTAGCAGCGAGTGGCAGGGGATTAGCATTCAGTACTTC.

The V gene is TRBV5-1, the J gene TRBJ1-1, with 7 bases that match TRBD1. V gave up 3 bases and J gave up 1 base; unmatched junction bases: 6. This CDR3 has 15 amino acids. CDR1 SGHRS and CDR2 YFSETQ come from the germline V gene. The CDR3 DNA sequence: TGCGCCAGCAGCTCCACGGGACAGCCGAACACTGAAGCTTTCTTT. Its protein product is CASSSTGQPNTEAFF.

This clonotype was seen a few times. The chain uses TRBV2 and TRBJ2-4; D is uncertain. The CDR3 runs to 14 residues. The ends were cut back, 10 bases at V and 1 base at J, with 14 bases in the middle. Looked up from germline, CDR1 is SNHLY and CDR2 is FYNNEI. DNA for the CDR3: TGTGCCAACCGACAAGAGGCGGCCAAAAACATTCAGTACTTC. This gives the protein CANRQEAAKNIQYF.

This clonotype was seen only a few times. The chain joins TRBV27 to TRBJ2-3; D is uncertain. This CDR3 spans 16 amino acids. CDR1 is MNHEY and CDR2 is SMNVEV in the germline V gene (reference sequence). Between the trimmed V and J ends, which lost 7 bases and 2 bases, there was a span of 19 bases. CDR3 sequence: CASNPLTTTNTDTQYF. CDR3 DNA: TGTGCCAGCAACCCCCTCACTACTACGAACACAGATACGCAGTATTTT.

This clonotype was seen more than once but under ten times. The CDR3 nucleotides are TGTGCCAGCAGCTATCAGGGAGGAGACACTGAAGCTTTCTTT. Its protein is CASSYQGGDTEAFF. This chain connects TRBV7-2 to TRBJ1-1, with D perhaps TRBD1 (5 bases). The CDR3 is 14 amino acids. CDR1 SGHTA and CDR2 FQGNSA come from the germline V gene. The V gene lost 4 bases and the J gene lost 3 bases, with 12 bases spanning the gap. Filled out from reference TRBV7-2 and TRBJ1-1, the complete variable domain reads GAGVSQSPSNKVTEKGKDVELRCDPISGHTALYWYRQSLGQGLEFLIYFQGNSAPDKSGLPSDRFSAERTGGSVSTLTIQRTQQEDSAVYLCASSYQGGDTEAFFGQGTRLTVV.

This chain uses TRBV29-1 with TRBJ2-2, with D tentatively TRBD1 (6 bases). The V gene lost 4 bases and the J gene lost 4 bases, with 13 bases spanning the gap. The CDR3 is 14 residues long. Germline CDR1 reads SQVTM; CDR2 reads ANQGSEA. The CDR3 region has the DNA TGCAGCGTTGCATCGGACAGCTCCACCGGGGAGCTGTTTTTT. This gives the protein CSVASDSSTGELFF.

This clonotype was counted at least ten times. This sequence joins TRBV15 and TRBJ1-3; D gene uncertain. This CDR3 is 14 amino acids long. Trimming removed 5 bases at V and 0 bases at J, with 8 bases between. Germline V gene sequence: CDR1 LNHNV, CDR2 YYDKDF (reference sequence). The CDR3 region has the DNA TGTGCCACCAGCCTGGCGGGCTCTGGAAACACCATATATTTT. Translation gives CATSLAGSGNTIYF.

This clonotype was recorded many times. The CDR3 here is CASTHRDSYNGYTF. The CDR3 nucleotides read TGTGCCAGCACCCACCGGGACAGCTATAACGGCTACACCTTC. The rearrangement links TRBV7-2 to TRBJ1-2; TRBD1 matches 7 bases. The germline V gene has CDR1 SGHTA and CDR2 FQGNSA. This CDR3 contains 14 residues. Unmatched junction bases numbered 13, after V lost 7 bases and J lost 8 bases.

The chain joins TRBV18 to TRBJ1-1; D call uncertain. This CDR3 contains 14 residues. Germline CDR1 is KGHSH and CDR2 is LQKENI. Trimming took off 1 base at V and 4 bases at J, with 10 bases between the two ends. CDR3 amino acids: CASSPLSDLTEAFF. The CDR3 DNA reads as TGTGCCAGCTCACCACTTTCGGACCTCACTGAAGCTTTCTTT.

This clonotype was counted a few times. The V gene is TRBV3-1, the J gene TRBJ2-5; TRBD2 matches 7 bases. Looked up from germline, CDR1 is LGHDT and CDR2 is YNNKEL (reference sequence). The ends lost 1 base at V and 7 bases at J; junction bases unmatched: 9. The CDR3 is 15 amino acids. The CDR3 region is CASSQGLASPWTQYF. DNA for the CDR3: TGTGCCAGCAGCCAAGGACTAGCTTCCCCCTGGACCCAGTACTTC.

This clonotype was seen a handful of times. This sequence joins TRBV4-1 and TRBJ2-2; TRBD2 aligns across 8 bases. CDR3 length equals 17 residues. Trimming cost V 0 bases and J 6 bases; bases outside gene matches: 9. Germline CDR1 is MGHRA and CDR2 is YSYEKL. The CDR3 DNA sequence: TGCGCCAGCAGCCAAGAGCTTGCGGGGGGCCCGCCCGGGGAGCTGTTTTTT. Translating it yields CASSQELAGGPPGELFF.

This chain uses TRBV2 with TRBJ2-5; D call uncertain. Germline-derived CDR1 and CDR2 are SNHLY and FYNNEI. Trimming took 7 bases from V and 4 from J, leaving 10 bases between them. CDR3 size: 12 residues. The CDR3 region has the DNA TGTGCCAGCACGGTCCTCCGAGAGACCCAGTACTTC. Residues: CASTVLRETQYF.

The V gene is TRBV6-5, the J gene TRBJ1-6; D call uncertain. The CDR3 sequence is 13 residues long. The germline V and J ends were trimmed by 0 bases and 7 bases, with 4 bases remaining between them. The germline V gene has CDR1 MNHEY and CDR2 SVGAGI. CDR3 region: CASSYSKNSPLHF. The DNA of the CDR3 is TGTGCCAGCAGTTACTCTAAAAATTCACCCCTCCACTTT.

The J gene is TRBJ2-4, the V gene TRBV19; 8 bases agree with TRBD1. The CDR3 consists of 16 residues. Germline V gene data show CDR1 as LNHDA and CDR2 as SQIVND (reference sequence). Trimming at V came to 3 bases and at J to 9 bases, leaving 13 bases not matched to a gene. The CDR3 sequence is CASSIPLTGVWSIQYF. The CDR3 DNA sequence: TGTGCCAGTAGTATCCCCCTGACAGGGGTGTGGAGCATTCAGTACTTC.

This chain connects TRBV11-1 to TRBJ2-1, with D hard to call. The CDR3 consists of 16 residues. CDR1 and CDR2 from the germline V gene are SGHAT and FQDESV (reference sequence). The V end lost 5 bases, the J end lost 0 bases, and 14 bases lay between the germline ends. The CDR3 region is CASSHRWLSSYNEQFF. CDR3 bases: TGTGCCAGCAGCCACCGATGGTTGAGCTCCTACAATGAGCAGTTCTTC.

This clonotype has more than one count but fewer than ten. The chain recombines TRBV7-2 with TRBJ2-7; D is unclear. Trimming shortened V by 5 bases and J by 6 bases, and 20 bases separated the two germline ends. CDR1 and CDR2 (germline): SGHTA, FQGNSA. CDR3 length: 15 residues. CDR3 nucleotide sequence: TGTGCCAGCAGCCTCCCCGACATGGGGTTGGGCGAGCAGTACGTC. It translates to CASSLPDMGLGEQYV.

The gene calls are TRBV6-5 and TRBJ1-1, with D possibly TRBD1 on 6 matching bases. The V gene's germline CDR1 is MNHEY and CDR2 SVGAGI. V lost 1 base and J 2 bases, leaving 11 bases between the germline ends. This CDR3 has 15 amino acids. In DNA, the CDR3 is TGTGCCAGCAGTTACTGGGGAGGGGGAAACACTGAAGCTTTCTTT. It specifies CASSYWGGGNTEAFF.

This clonotype was recorded a few times. The chain carries TRBV6-2 or TRBV6-3 and TRBJ2-7, with 9 bases matching TRBD2. After removal of 2 bases from V and 5 bases from J, the junction contained 4 bases not matched to a gene. The CDR3 contains 14 residues. Germline CDR1 is MNHEY and CDR2 is SVGEGT. In nucleotides, the CDR3 is TGTGCCAGCAGTTACGGGACTAGCATCCACGAGCAGTACTTC. Translating gives CASSYGTSIHEQYF.

The chain is built from TRBV7-9 and TRBJ2-7, with D maybe TRBD1 (6 bases). The CDR3 runs to 14 residues. Germline V gene sequence: CDR1 SEHNR, CDR2 FQNEAQ (reference sequence). V dropped 4 bases and J dropped 0 bases, with 10 bases sitting between them. CDR3 DNA sequence: TGTGCCAGCAGCTCAGACAGGTACTCCTACGAGCAGTACTTC. Its protein product is CASSSDRYSYEQYF. Filled out from reference TRBV7-9 and TRBJ2-7, the complete variable domain reads DTGVSQNPRHKITKRGQNVTFRCDPISEHNRLYWYRQTLGQGPEFLTYFQNEAQLEKSRLLSDRFSAERPKGSFSTLEIQRTEQGDSAMYLCASSSDRYSYEQYFGPGTRLTVT.